The clone carrying this T cell receptor (beta chain) came up a few times. Template material for amplifying TCR beta CDR3 regions consisted of RNA transcripts. When the TCR CDR3 underwent first-round RT-PCR, the HTBI primer set was used. TCRdb re-called the multiplex PCR reads through MiXCR, storing one row per CDR3 protein. Of around 560,000 distinct CDR3 sequences detected, approximately 15% appear once; the ten largest clones hold around a sixth. The CDR3 extends over 14 amino acids. Trimming pared 5 bases from V and 2 bases from J, leaving 12 bases between. From germline, CDR1 is MNHNS and CDR2 SASEGT. The sample is drawn from a study of T cells in Graves' hyperthyroidism and ophthalmopathy. In the study overall: Peripheral blood was drawn at first diagnosis, prior to all treatment.

Input material: blood. This sequence joins TRBV6-1 and TRBJ1-2; D remains unclear. The sequence was obtained from a woman between 18 and 29 years old with Graves' hyperthyroidism. CDR3 bases: TGTGCCAGCAGTCCTCGGCCGAAGAACTATGGCTACACCTTC. Amino acid sequence: CASSPRPKNYGYTF.